What follows are 9 T cell receptor beta chains derived from one specimen sequenced in a study of T cell changes during pregnancy in multiple sclerosis. The method was immunoSEQ multiplex PCR; TCRdb's version includes in-frame clones alone and lacks a portion of them. This sample has about 69,000 clones, with approximately 90% found just once. The sequencing here drew on peripheral blood, taken in the third trimester of pregnancy. The receptors shown here come from a female donor with multiple sclerosis, enrolled in a pregnancy study.

The gene calls are TRBV2 and TRBJ2-3, with 10 positions matching TRBD2. The V gene's germline CDR1 is SNHLY and CDR2 FYNNEI. The CDR3 has 15 amino acids. V shed 6 bases, J shed 5 bases, and the junction held 8 bases outside the gene matches. CDR3 nucleotide sequence: TGTGCCAGCAGCCTAGCGGGGGCGGGCGGAGATACGCAGTATTTT. Amino acids: CASSLAGAGGDTQYF.

V gene TRBV19 combines with J gene TRBJ2-1; 7 bases are a match to TRBD2. V gave up 5 bases and J gave up 13 bases; unmatched junction bases: 14. CDR3 length: 14 residues. Germline CDR1 and CDR2: LNHDA and SQIVND (reference sequence). The CDR3 DNA reads TGTGCCAGTAGTGTCTCGTGGGGGGGTGGGGCCCAGTTCTTC. Translation gives CASSVSWGGGAQFF.

V and J are TRBV4-3 and TRBJ2-7; TRBD2 might be the D (5 bases). V shed 0 bases and J shed 6 bases, with 9 bases lying between them. Germline loops: CDR1 LGHNA, CDR2 YSLEER. CDR3 size: 13 residues. CDR3 in DNA: TGCGCCAGCAGCCAAGATAGAGGGTCCGAGCAGTACTTC. As protein: CASSQDRGSEQYF.

This clone was counted a few times. V is TRBV2 and J is TRBJ1-6, with TRBD1 as a possible D gene (6 bases). Trimming cost V 7 bases and J 8 bases, with 12 bases left between them. The germline gives CDR1 SNHLY, CDR2 FYNNEI. The CDR3 totals 13 residues. CDR3 residues: CASTGQLDSPLHF. CDR3 nucleotides: TGTGCCAGCACTGGACAGCTTGATTCACCCCTCCACTTT.

The rearrangement uses TRBV30 and TRBJ1-2; weak D call: TRBD1 (6 bases). The CDR3 spans 13 residues. Germline values: CDR1 GTSNPN, CDR2 SVGIG (reference sequence). Trimming pared 2 bases from V and 14 bases from J, leaving 21 bases between. The DNA for the CDR3 is TGTGCCTGGAGTTTACAGCTTCCGGGAGGGGGGACCTTC. Protein sequence: CAWSLQLPGGGTF.

The rearrangement joins TRBV9 to TRBJ2-1, with a weak D call TRBD1 (6 bases). V was trimmed by 3 bases and J by 0 bases, leaving 10 bases between them. The CDR3 extends over 15 amino acids. Germline V lookup: CDR1 SGDLS, CDR2 YYNGEE. The CDR3 bases are TGTGCCAGCAGCGAGGGACATGCCTCCTACAATGAGCAGTTCTTC. It codes for CASSEGHASYNEQFF.

The chain uses TRBV7-9 and TRBJ1-1; TRBD1 aligns across 9 bases. The CDR3 extends over 15 amino acids. V was clipped by 5 bases and J by 3 bases; unmatched bases: 7. Germline CDR1 is SEHNR and CDR2 is FQNEAQ (reference sequence). CDR3 nucleotides: TGTGCCAGCAGCCCGGGGGACAGGGCTCACACTGAAGCTTTCTTT. Its translation is CASSPGDRAHTEAFF.

This chain links TRBV19 with TRBJ1-5; a weak D match, TRBD1 (5 bases). Trimming cost V 2 bases and J 2 bases, with 13 bases left between them. CDR1 is LNHDA, CDR2 SQIVND, per germline (reference sequence). CDR3 length: 16 residues. The CDR3 coding sequence is TGTGCCAGTAGTATAAACGCCGGGGGAGGCAATCAGCCCCAGCATTTT. Amino acids: CASSINAGGGNQPQHF. Combining the CDR3 with reference TRBV19 and TRBJ1-5 gives the whole variable domain DGGITQSPKYLFRKEGQNVTLSCEQNLNHDAMYWYRQDPGQGLRLIYYSQIVNDFQKGDIAEGYSVSREKKESFPLTVTSAQKNPTAFYLCASSINAGGGNQPQHFGDGTRLSIL.

This rearrangement joins TRBV6-5 to TRBJ1-2, with D unclear. CDR1 and CDR2 (germline): MNHEY, SVGAGI. V was shortened by 0 bases and J by 2 bases, with 13 bases between the two germline ends. The CDR3 is made up of 16 amino acids. CDR3 residues: CASSYSIGEANYGYTF. In nucleotides, the CDR3 is TGTGCCAGCAGTTACTCGATCGGGGAGGCCAACTATGGCTACACCTTC.